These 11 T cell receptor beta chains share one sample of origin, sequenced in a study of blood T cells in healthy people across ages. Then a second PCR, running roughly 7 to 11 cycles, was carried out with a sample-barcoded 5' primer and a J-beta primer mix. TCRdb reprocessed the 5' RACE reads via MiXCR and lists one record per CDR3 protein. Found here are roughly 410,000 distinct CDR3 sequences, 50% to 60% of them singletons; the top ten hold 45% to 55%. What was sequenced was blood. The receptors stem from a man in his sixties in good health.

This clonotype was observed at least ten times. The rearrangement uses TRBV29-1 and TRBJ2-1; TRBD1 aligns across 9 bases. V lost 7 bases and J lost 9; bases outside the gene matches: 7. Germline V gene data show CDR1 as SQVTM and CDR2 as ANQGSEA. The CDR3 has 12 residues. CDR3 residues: CSAGTGIGEQFF. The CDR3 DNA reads TGCAGCGCCGGGACAGGGATCGGTGAGCAGTTCTTC.

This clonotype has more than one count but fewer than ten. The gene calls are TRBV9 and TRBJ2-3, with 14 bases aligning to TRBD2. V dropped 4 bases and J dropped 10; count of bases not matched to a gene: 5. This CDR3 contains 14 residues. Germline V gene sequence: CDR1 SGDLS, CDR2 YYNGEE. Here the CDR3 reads CASSPGTSGSPQYF. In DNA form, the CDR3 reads TGTGCCAGCAGCCCCGGGACTAGCGGGAGTCCGCAGTATTTT.

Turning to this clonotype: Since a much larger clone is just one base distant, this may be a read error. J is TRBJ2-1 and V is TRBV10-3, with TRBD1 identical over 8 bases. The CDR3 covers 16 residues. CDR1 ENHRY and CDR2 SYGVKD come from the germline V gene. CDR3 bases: TGTGCCATCAGTGACCCCCCGAGAACAGGGGGGAATGGGCAGTTCTTC. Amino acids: CAISDPPRTGGNGQFF.

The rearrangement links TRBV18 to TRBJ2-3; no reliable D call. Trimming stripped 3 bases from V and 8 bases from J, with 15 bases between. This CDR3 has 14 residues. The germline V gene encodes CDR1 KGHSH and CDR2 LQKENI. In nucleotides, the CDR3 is TGTGCCAGCTCACCGGACGCCCCCCCTGCTACGCAGTATTTT. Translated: CASSPDAPPATQYF.

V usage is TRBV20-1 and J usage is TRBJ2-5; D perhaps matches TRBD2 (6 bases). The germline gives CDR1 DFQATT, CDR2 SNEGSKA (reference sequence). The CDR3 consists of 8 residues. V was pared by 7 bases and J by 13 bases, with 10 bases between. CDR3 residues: CSGGDGYF. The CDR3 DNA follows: TGCAGTGGCGGGGACGGGTACTTC.

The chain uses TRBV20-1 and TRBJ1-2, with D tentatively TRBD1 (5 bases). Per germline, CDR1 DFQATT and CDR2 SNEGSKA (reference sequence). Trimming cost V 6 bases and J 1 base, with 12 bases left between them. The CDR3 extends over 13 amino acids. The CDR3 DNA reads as TGCAGTGCCCCCAAGACAGTTAACTATGGCTACACCTTC. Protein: CSAPKTVNYGYTF.

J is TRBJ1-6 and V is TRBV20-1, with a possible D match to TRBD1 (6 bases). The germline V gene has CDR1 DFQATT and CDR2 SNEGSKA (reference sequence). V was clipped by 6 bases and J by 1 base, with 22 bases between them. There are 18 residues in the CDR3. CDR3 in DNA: TGCAGTGCCCCCAGCCCAGGGGAAGGAGTGTCCTATAATTCACCCCTCCACTTT. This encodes CSAPSPGEGVSYNSPLHF.

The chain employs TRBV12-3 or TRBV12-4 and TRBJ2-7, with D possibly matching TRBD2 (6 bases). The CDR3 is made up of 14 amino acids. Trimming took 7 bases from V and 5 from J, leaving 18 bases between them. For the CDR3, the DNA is TGTGCCAGCACCTACGGGCGGGGTAGGGACGAGCAGTACTTC. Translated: CASTYGRGRDEQYF.

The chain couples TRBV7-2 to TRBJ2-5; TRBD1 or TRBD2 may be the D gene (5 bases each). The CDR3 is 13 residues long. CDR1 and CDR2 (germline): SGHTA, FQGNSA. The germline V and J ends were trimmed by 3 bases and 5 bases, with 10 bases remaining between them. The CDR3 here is CASSLGESETQYF. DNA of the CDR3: TGTGCCAGCAGCTTGGGGGAAAGCGAGACCCAGTACTTC.

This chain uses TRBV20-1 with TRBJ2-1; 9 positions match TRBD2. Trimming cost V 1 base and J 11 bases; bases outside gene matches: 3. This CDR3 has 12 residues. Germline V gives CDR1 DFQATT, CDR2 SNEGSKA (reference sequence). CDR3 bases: TGCAGTGCTAGAGGACTAGCGGAGAAGCAGTTCTTC. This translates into CSARGLAEKQFF.

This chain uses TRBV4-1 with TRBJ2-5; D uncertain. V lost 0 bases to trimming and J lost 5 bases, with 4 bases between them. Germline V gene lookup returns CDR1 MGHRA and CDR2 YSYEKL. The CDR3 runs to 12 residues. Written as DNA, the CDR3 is TGCGCCAGCAGCCAAGATTGGGAGACCCAGTACTTC. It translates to CASSQDWETQYF.